This is a list of T cell receptor beta chains from one sample in a study of spatial heterogeneity in lung cancer. Each CDR3 protein gets one entry after TCRdb re-called the 5' RACE reads with MiXCR. The sample yields roughly 1,900 distinct CDR3 sequences, about 23% seen once. This sample comprised normal lung tissue next to the tumor, obtained at surgery. These receptors originate from a male donor with early-stage non-small cell lung cancer. Each CDR3 is given with its conserved first and last residue. A D gene is named only where the DNA matches it firmly. For some rows the clone size is stated as once, few or many, or as a class when expanded; others skip it.

TRBV5-5,-,few,TRBJ1-2,15,TGTGCCAGCAGCTTGGCGGGGTCAGGGAGTAATGGCTACACCTTC,CASSLAGSGSNGYTF
TRBV28,TRBD2,-,TRBJ2-3,16,TGTGCCAGCAGTCCCCGGCTAGCGGGGGGAACAGATACGCAGTATTTT,CASSPRLAGGTDTQYF
TRBV7-9,TRBD2,medium-sized,TRBJ2-7,14,TGTGCCAGCAGCCCCCCAGCGGGGGTCTACGAGCAGTACTTC,CASSPPAGVYEQYF
TRBV29-1,-,medium-sized,TRBJ2-1,13,TGCAGCGTTGAAGAGGTGATTGGGGCCGAGCAGTTCTTC,CSVEEVIGAEQFF
TRBV28,-,-,TRBJ1-5,15,TGTGCCAGCAGTTTGCCCGGCTCCAGCAATCAGCCCCAGCATTTT,CASSLPGSSNQPQHF
TRBV28,TRBD1,medium-sized,TRBJ2-7,15,TGTGCCAGCAGTGGACAGGGGGCTGGTGCCTACGAGCAGTACTTC,CASSGQGAGAYEQYF
TRBV4-3,-,-,TRBJ2-7,14,TGCGCCAGCAGCCAAGTAAGACAGAGCTACGAGCAGTACTTC,CASSQVRQSYEQYF
TRBV4-2,-,-,TRBJ2-3,14,TGTGCCAGCAGCCAAGATACTAGCTCAGATACGCAGTATTTT,CASSQDTSSDTQYF
TRBV12-3/TRBV12-4,TRBD2,-,TRBJ2-2,15,TGTGCCAGCAGTTTGCTCGCAGGGAGGGACGGGGAGCTGTTTTTT,CASSLLAGRDGELFF
TRBV30,-,medium-sized,TRBJ2-2,12,TGTGCCTGTCCAGGGCCCACCGGGGAGCTGTTTTTT,CACPGPTGELFF
TRBV15,TRBD2,-,TRBJ2-4,15,TGTGCCACCAGCAGAGAGGGGGGGACCAAAAACATTCAGTACTTC,CATSREGGTKNIQYF
TRBV5-6,TRBD1,many,TRBJ1-2,17,TGTGCCAGCAGCTTGAGACGGGGACAGGCTTCTAACTATGGCTACACCTTC,CASSLRRGQASNYGYTF
TRBV6-1,-,medium-sized,TRBJ1-6,15,TGTGCCAGCAGTGAAGAGGTAGGGGTAAATTCACCCCTCCACTTT,CASSEEVGVNSPLHF
TRBV6-5,-,large,TRBJ2-2,16,TGTGCCAGCAGTTACACTTTGGGGGAGAACACCGGGGAGCTGTTTTTT,CASSYTLGENTGELFF
TRBV2,-,few,TRBJ2-5,14,TGTGCCAGCATAGGAGGGCTCGAGGTGGAGACCCAGTACTTC,CASIGGLEVETQYF
TRBV4-2,-,-,TRBJ2-7,16,TGTGCCAGCAGCCAAGATTGGGGGCTAGCGGTCTACGAGCAGTACTTC,CASSQDWGLAVYEQYF
TRBV7-2,TRBD1,large,TRBJ1-1,16,TGTGCCAGCTGCCTACAGGGGGCTTTCTTGAACACTGAAGCTTTCTTT,CASCLQGAFLNTEAFF
TRBV4-3,-,medium-sized,TRBJ1-2,14,TGCGCCAGCAGCCAAGTATTGGCAGGGAGAGGCTACACCTTC,CASSQVLAGRGYTF
TRBV20-1,TRBD2,medium-sized,TRBJ2-1,17,TGCAGTGCTAGTAGCGGGGGCCTTAGCGTCTCTTACAATGAGCAGTTCTTC,CSASSGGLSVSYNEQFF
TRBV5-1,TRBD1,large,TRBJ2-1,17,TGCGCCAGCAGCTTGACCGCTGGGACAGGGGGACGCAATGAGCAGTTCTTC,CASSLTAGTGGRNEQFF
TRBV20-1,-,-,TRBJ2-7,13,TGCAGTGCTCTACCTCTAGACTCCTACGAGCAGTACTTC,CSALPLDSYEQYF
TRBV5-4,TRBD1,many,TRBJ2-5,15,TGTGCCAGCAGCCCAGACAGGGCACAGCAAGAGACCCAGTACTTC,CASSPDRAQQETQYF
TRBV5-4,TRBD1,-,TRBJ1-2,16,TGTGCCAGCACCCACGGGGACAGGTTGGCGAACTATGGCTACACCTTC,CASTHGDRLANYGYTF
TRBV6-2/TRBV6-3,-,medium-sized,TRBJ1-5,12,TGTGCCAGCAGTCTAAGTCGGCAGCCCCAGCATTTT,CASSLSRQPQHF
TRBV20-1,-,medium-sized,TRBJ2-7,16,TGCAGTGCTGTCACCTTACAAGGGGGAATCACCTACGAGCAGTACTTC,CSAVTLQGGITYEQYF
TRBV29-1,-,medium-sized,TRBJ1-2,12,TGCAGCGTTGACCAGGGCAAAAGGGGCTACACCTTC,CSVDQGKRGYTF
TRBV7-8,-,-,TRBJ2-1,12,TGTGCCAGCAGCTTGCGGGGAGATGAGCAGTTCTTC,CASSLRGDEQFF
TRBV18,-,medium-sized,TRBJ2-7,16,TGTGCCAGCTCGCCTTCCGGGCGCGTTAATCAGAAAGAGCAGTACTTC,CASSPSGRVNQKEQYF
TRBV7-2,-,-,TRBJ2-1,15,TGTGCCAGCAGCTTGGGTACGACTAATACAAATGAGCAGTTCTTC,CASSLGTTNTNEQFF
TRBV9,-,-,TRBJ2-2,13,TGTGCCAGCAGCGTAAAGGCCACCGGGGAGCTGTTTTTT,CASSVKATGELFF
TRBV6-6,TRBD1,medium-sized,TRBJ1-3,15,TGTGCCAGCAGTGAACTCGACAGGGTTGGAAACACCATATATTTT,CASSELDRVGNTIYF
TRBV28,-,large,TRBJ1-2,15,TGTGCCAGCAGAGAGTCCGGGGGGACGGGGTATGGCTACACCTTC,CASRESGGTGYGYTF
TRBV7-2,TRBD2,large,TRBJ2-1,13,TGTGCCAGCAGCCTAAGCGGGGGGGCCGATCAGTTCTTC,CASSLSGGADQFF
TRBV7-9,TRBD2,medium-sized,TRBJ2-5,18,TGTGCCAGCAGCTCAGGACTAGCGGGGGGCCCGTACCAAGAGACCCAGTACTTC,CASSSGLAGGPYQETQYF
TRBV9,TRBD2,many,TRBJ2-5,16,TGTGCCAGCAGCCCGCGGATGGGCGGGGGGCCAGAGACCCAGTACTTC,CASSPRMGGGPETQYF
TRBV5-1,-,medium-sized,TRBJ2-2,18,TGCGCCAGCAGCCCAACCCCCAGACAGAGTGCGAACACCGGGGAGCTGTTTTTT,CASSPTPRQSANTGELFF
TRBV29-1,-,-,TRBJ1-3,14,TGCAGCGCAACCCCAGGGAGCTCTGGAAACACCATATATTTT,CSATPGSSGNTIYF
TRBV2,TRBD2,few,TRBJ2-3,16,TGTGCCAGCAGTGTCGGACTAGCGGGGAACACAGATACGCAGTATTTT,CASSVGLAGNTDTQYF
TRBV7-2,-,medium-sized,TRBJ2-3,13,TGTGCCAGCCGCCGAGGGAGCACAGATACGCAGTATTTT,CASRRGSTDTQYF
TRBV6-5,-,medium-sized,TRBJ1-2,16,TGTGCCAGTAAGGGGGGGGCCCGATATTCTAACTATGGCTACACCTTC,CASKGGARYSNYGYTF
TRBV11-1,-,-,TRBJ2-2,14,TGTGCCAGCAGCTTATGGGACAACACCGGGGAGCTGTTTTTT,CASSLWDNTGELFF
TRBV29-1,TRBD1,medium-sized,TRBJ1-6,13,TGCAGCGCAAGGACAGGGATTAATTCACCCCTCCACTTT,CSARTGINSPLHF
TRBV12-3/TRBV12-4,-,-,TRBJ1-2,14,TGTGCCAGCAGTCCTGGGGGGGGGCCGTATGGCTACACCTTC,CASSPGGGPYGYTF
TRBV14,-,many,TRBJ2-1,13,TGTGCCAGCAGCCGGGACTTACTCAATGAGCAGTTCTTC,CASSRDLLNEQFF
TRBV28,TRBD1,-,TRBJ2-7,14,TGTGCCAGCAGCCTCCAATCAGGGGGCTACGAGCAGTACTTC,CASSLQSGGYEQYF
TRBV19,-,-,TRBJ2-1,11,TGTGCCAGTAGTATAACAGGGGAGCAGTTCTTC,CASSITGEQFF
TRBV20-1,-,-,TRBJ2-7,15,TGCAGTGCTAGAGATCTACGGGACACTACCTACGAGCAGTACTTC,CSARDLRDTTYEQYF
TRBV7-2,-,medium-sized,TRBJ1-2,13,TGTGCCAGCAGCACCAGTGGTTCTTATGGCTACACCTTC,CASSTSGSYGYTF
TRBV18,TRBD1,-,TRBJ2-1,15,TGTGCCAGCTCACCACCTTCGGCAGGGGGAAGTGAGCAGTTCTTC,CASSPPSAGGSEQFF
TRBV10-3,TRBD1,medium-sized,TRBJ2-5,14,TGTGCCATCAGTAAAGACAGGGGGATCGAGACCCAGTACTTC,CAISKDRGIETQYF
TRBV5-4,-,large,TRBJ2-7,17,TGTGCCAGCAGCTCCGGGACGAGCGGATTTAAGATAGACGAGCAGTACTTC,CASSSGTSGFKIDEQYF
TRBV11-3,TRBD1,-,TRBJ2-5,15,TGTGCCAGCAGCTTAGGGGGGACAGAACAAGAGACCCAGTACTTC,CASSLGGTEQETQYF
TRBV7-8,TRBD2,large,TRBJ2-3,15,TGTGCCAGCAGCTATAGCGGGGGGCATGGGGGTACGCAGTATTTT,CASSYSGGHGGTQYF